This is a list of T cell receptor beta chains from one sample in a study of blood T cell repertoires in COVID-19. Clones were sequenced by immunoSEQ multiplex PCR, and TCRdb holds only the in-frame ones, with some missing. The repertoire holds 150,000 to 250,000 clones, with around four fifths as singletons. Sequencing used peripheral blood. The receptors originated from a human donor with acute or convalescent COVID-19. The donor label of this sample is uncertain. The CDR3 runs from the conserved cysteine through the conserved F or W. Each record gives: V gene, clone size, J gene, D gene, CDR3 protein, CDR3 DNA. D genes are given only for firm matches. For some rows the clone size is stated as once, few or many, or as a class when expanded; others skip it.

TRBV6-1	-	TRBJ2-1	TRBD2	CASSELAGSYNEQFF	TGTGCCAGCAGTGAACTAGCGGGATCCTACAATGAGCAGTTCTTC
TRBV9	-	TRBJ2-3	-	CASSVSLTDTQYF	TGTGCCAGCAGCGTCTCACTCACAGATACGCAGTATTTT
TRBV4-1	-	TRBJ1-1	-	CASSIAGGQNTEAFF	TGCGCCAGCAGCATCGCCGGGGGGCAGAACACTGAAGCTTTCTTT
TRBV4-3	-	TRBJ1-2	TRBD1	CASSTRQGGYGYTF	TGCGCCAGCAGCACCCGACAGGGGGGCTATGGCTACACCTTC
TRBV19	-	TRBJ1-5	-	CASSYPVSNQPQHF	TGTGCCAGTAGTTATCCGGTTAGCAATCAGCCCCAGCATTTT
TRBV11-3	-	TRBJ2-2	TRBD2	CASSRTSGSTGELFF	TGTGCCAGCAGCCGGACTAGCGGGAGCACCGGGGAGCTGTTTTTT
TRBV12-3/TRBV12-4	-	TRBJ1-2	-	CASSLRREGGYTF	TGTGCCAGCAGTTTAAGGCGTGAGGGAGGCTACACCTTC
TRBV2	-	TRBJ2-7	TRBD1	CASLLFRDRGSYEQYF	TGTGCCAGCCTTTTATTCCGGGACAGGGGTTCCTACGAGCAGTACTTC
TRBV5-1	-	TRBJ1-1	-	CASSFENAGMTEAFF	TGCGCCAGCAGCTTCGAAAACGCAGGGATGACTGAAGCTTTCTTT
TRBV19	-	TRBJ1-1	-	CASTRSRTEAFF	TGTGCCAGTACCCGATCGAGGACTGAAGCTTTCTTT
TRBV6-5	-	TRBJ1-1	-	CASSYDKGGTEAFF	TGTGCCAGCAGTTACGATAAGGGCGGGACTGAAGCTTTCTTT
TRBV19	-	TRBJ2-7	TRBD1	CASSTRTGLEQYF	TGTGCCAGTTCAACTAGGACAGGGCTGGAGCAGTACTTC
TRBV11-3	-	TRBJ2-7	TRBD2	CASSLPNPASGAYEQYF	TGTGCCAGCAGCTTACCCAATCCCGCTAGCGGGGCCTACGAGCAGTACTTC
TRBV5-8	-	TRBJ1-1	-	CASSFPNEAFF	TGTGCCAGCAGCTTCCCCAATGAAGCTTTCTTT
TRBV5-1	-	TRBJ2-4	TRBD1	CASSGGQGVGKNIQYF	TGCGCCAGCAGCGGGGGACAGGGGGTTGGCAAAAACATTCAGTACTTC
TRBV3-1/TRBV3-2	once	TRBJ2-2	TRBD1	CASSHGTGTGELFF	TGTGCCAGCAGCCACGGGACAGGGACCGGGGAGCTGTTTTTT
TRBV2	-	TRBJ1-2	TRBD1	CASYRGGGYTF	TGTGCCAGTTACAGGGGCGGTGGCTACACCTTC
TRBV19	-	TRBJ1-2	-	CASSIAQQGYYGYTF	TGTGCCAGTAGTATAGCCCAACAGGGTTACTATGGCTACACCTTC
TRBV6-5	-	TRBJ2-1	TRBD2	CASQASGSNEQFF	TGTGCCAGCCAAGCTAGCGGGAGTAATGAGCAGTTCTTC
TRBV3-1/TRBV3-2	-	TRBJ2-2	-	CASSQGGTNTGELFF	TGTGCCAGCAGCCAAGGCGGGACGAACACCGGGGAGCTGTTTTTT
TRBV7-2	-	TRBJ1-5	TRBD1	CASSLTVTGENQPQHF	TGTGCCAGCAGCTTAACCGTGACAGGGGAAAATCAGCCCCAGCATTTT
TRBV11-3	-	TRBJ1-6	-	CASLRAVGSESPLHF	TGTGCCAGCCTCCGAGCTGTCGGGTCCGAGTCACCCCTCCACTTT
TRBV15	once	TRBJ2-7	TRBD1	CATSPLGRDRGHEQYF	TGTGCCACCAGCCCCCTAGGAAGGGACAGGGGGCACGAGCAGTACTTC
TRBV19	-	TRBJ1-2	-	CASSIEIKYHGYTF	TGTGCCAGTAGTATTGAGATCAAGTATCATGGCTACACCTTC
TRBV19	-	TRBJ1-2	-	CASSIIGQGSYGYTF	TGTGCCAGTAGTATAATTGGCCAGGGTAGCTATGGCTACACCTTC
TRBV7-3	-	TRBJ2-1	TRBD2	CASSLGGTSALNEQFF	TGTGCCAGCAGCTTAGGAGGGACTAGCGCCCTCAATGAGCAGTTCTTC
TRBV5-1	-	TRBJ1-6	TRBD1	CASSLPGQGASSPLHF	TGCGCCAGCAGCTTACCGGGACAGGGGGCGAGTTCACCCCTCCACTTT
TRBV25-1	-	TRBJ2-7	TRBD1	CASSLMGTGSYEQYF	TGTGCCAGCAGTCTAATGGGGACAGGGTCCTACGAGCAGTACTTC
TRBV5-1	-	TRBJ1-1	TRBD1	CASSSQGTGGNTEAFF	TGCGCCAGCAGCTCCCAGGGGACAGGGGGGAACACTGAAGCTTTCTTT
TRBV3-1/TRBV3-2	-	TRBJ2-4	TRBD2	CASSQDKGLADKNIQYF	TGTGCCAGCAGCCAAGATAAGGGGCTAGCGGATAAAAACATTCAGTACTTC
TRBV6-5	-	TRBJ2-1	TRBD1	CASSYGGTGYNEQFF	TGTGCCAGCAGTTACGGTGGGACAGGGTACAATGAGCAGTTCTTC
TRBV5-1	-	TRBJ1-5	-	CASSLLPPDSSNQPQHF	TGCGCCAGCAGCCTCCTCCCGCCCGACAGTAGCAATCAGCCCCAGCATTTT
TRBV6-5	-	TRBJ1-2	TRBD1	CASSRGQGDGYTF	TGTGCCAGCAGTAGAGGACAGGGGGATGGCTACACCTTC
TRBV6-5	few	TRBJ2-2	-	CASRGLTDTGELFF	TGTGCCAGCAGGGGGCTTACGGATACCGGGGAGCTGTTTTTT
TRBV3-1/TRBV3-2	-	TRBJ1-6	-	CASSQAGDYSPLHF	TGTGCCAGCAGCCAGGCAGGGGATTATTCACCCCTCCACTTT
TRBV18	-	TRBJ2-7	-	CASSDGGAKYF	TGTGCCAGCTCAGACGGCGGGGCGAAGTACTTC
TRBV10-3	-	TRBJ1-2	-	CAISALSGGYTF	TGTGCCATCAGTGCCCTTTCGGGTGGCTACACCTTC